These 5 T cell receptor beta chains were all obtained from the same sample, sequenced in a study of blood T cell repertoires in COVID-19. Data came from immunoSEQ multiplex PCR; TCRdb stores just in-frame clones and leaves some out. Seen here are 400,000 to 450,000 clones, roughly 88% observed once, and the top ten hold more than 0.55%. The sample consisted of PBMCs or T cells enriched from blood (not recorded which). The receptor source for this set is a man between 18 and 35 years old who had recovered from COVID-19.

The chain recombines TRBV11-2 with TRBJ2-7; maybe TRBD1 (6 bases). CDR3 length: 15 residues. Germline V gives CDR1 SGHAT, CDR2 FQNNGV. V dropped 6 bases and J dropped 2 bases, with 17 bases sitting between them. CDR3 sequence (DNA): TGTGCCAGCAGTTCTCCCAGGACAGCCCCCTACGAGCAGTACTTC. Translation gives CASSSPRTAPYEQYF.

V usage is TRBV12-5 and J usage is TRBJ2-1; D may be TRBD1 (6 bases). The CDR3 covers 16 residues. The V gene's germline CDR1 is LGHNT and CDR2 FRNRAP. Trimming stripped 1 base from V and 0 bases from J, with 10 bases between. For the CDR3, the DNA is TGTGCTAGTGGTTTGGCGACAGGTGGCTCCTACAATGAGCAGTTCTTC. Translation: CASGLATGGSYNEQFF.

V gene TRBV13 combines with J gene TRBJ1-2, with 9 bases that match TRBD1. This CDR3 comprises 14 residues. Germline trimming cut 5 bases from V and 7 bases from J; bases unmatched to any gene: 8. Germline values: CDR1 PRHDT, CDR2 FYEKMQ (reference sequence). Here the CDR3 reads CASSPHDRGSGYTF. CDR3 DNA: TGTGCCAGCAGCCCCCACGACAGGGGGAGTGGCTACACCTTC.

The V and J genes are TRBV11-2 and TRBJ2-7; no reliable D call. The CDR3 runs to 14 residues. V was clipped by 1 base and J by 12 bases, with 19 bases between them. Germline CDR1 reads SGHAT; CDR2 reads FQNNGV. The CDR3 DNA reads TGTGCCAGCAGCTTAGGCCCCCATTCCTACGATGGGTACTTC. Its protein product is CASSLGPHSYDGYF.

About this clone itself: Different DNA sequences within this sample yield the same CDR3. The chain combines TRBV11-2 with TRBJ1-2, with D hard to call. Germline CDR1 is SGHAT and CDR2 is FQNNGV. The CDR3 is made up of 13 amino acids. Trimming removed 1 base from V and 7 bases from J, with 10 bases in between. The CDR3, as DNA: TGTGCCAGCAGCTTAGTTGCTGGGAGTGGCTACACCTTC. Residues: CASSLVAGSGYTF.